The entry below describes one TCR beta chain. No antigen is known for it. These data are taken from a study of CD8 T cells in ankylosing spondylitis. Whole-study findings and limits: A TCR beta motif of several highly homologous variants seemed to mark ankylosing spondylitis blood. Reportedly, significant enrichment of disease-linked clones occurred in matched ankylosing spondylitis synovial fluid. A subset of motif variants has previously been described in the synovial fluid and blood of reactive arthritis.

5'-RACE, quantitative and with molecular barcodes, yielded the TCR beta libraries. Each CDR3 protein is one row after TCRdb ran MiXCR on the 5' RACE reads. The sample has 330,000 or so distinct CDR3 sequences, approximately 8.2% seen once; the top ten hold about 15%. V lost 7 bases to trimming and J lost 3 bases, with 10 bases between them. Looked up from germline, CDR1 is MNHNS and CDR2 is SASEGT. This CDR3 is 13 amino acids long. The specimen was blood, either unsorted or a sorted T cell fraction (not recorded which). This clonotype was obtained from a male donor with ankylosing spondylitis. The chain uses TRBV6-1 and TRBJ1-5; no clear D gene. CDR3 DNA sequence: TGTGCCAGCAAGCCCACCTACAATCAGCCCCAGCATTTT. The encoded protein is CASKPTYNQPQHF.